This T cell receptor (beta chain) emerged from a study of CD8+ T cells in alopecia areata. Study-wide results and caveats: Many expanded lesional clones persisted during tofacitinib (in both scalp and blood).

As to this clone: As yet, its antigen is unknown. Different DNA sequences within this sample yield the same CDR3.

The treatment denotes: oral pan-JAK inhibitor, 5-10 mg twice daily. Researchers picked out CD4+ and CD8+ T cells from PBMCs by sorting. The CDR3 runs to 13 residues. V lost 4 bases and J lost 1; bases outside the gene matches: 0. CDR1 GTSNPN and CDR2 SVGIG come from the germline V gene (reference sequence). Isolated RNA was reverse transcribed into cDNA used as the sequencing template. Clones were read by immunoSEQ multiplex PCR, and TCRdb kept only the in-frame ones, dropping some. The table records 150,000 to 250,000 clones, 58% of them present only once. Sequenced material: CD4+ T cells sorted from blood, taken at week 24, from a patient treated with tofacitinib. This TCR was sampled from a human donor with alopecia areata. The chain couples TRBV30 to TRBJ2-3; 9 bases match TRBD2. In DNA form, the CDR3 reads TGTGCCTGGACTAGCGGGGGCACAGATACGCAGTATTTT. Translation gives CAWTSGGTDTQYF.